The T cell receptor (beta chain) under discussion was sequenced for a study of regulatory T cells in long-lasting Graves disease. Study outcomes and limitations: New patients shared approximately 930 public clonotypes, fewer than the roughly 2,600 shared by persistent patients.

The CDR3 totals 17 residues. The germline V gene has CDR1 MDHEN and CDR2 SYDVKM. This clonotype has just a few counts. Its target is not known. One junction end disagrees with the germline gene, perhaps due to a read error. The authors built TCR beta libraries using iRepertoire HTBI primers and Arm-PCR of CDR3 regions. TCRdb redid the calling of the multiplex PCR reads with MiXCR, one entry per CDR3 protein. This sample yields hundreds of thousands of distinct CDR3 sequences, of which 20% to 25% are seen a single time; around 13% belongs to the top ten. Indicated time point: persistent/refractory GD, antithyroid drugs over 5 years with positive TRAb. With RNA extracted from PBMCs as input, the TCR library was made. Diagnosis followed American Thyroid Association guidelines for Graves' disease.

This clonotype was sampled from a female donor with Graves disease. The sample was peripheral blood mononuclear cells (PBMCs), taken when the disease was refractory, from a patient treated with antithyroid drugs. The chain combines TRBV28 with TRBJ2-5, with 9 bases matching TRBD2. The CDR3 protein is CASSHLVRLAVQETQYF. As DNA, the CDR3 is TGCGCCAGCAGTCACCTAGTCAGACTAGCGGTTCAAGAGACCCAGTACTTC.